The following is a T cell receptor (beta chain) sequence with its context. Its antigen is still unknown. Through a sample-barcoded 5' primer and a J-beta primer mix, a second PCR was run for about 6 to 11 cycles. TCRdb processed the 5' RACE reads anew with MiXCR; each CDR3 protein has one entry. The table records approximately 690,000 distinct CDR3 sequences, around three fifths of them present only once. These data come from a study of blood T cells in healthy people across ages. Study summary: T cells yielded about one barcoded beta molecule per two cells through template switching. Study observations and caveats: There were more naive CD4+ cells and higher diversity in long-lived donors than in aged donors.

Drawn from each donor were 8.5 to 10 milliliters of peripheral blood. The extraction recovered at least 5 micrograms of total RNA per sample. Looked up from germline, CDR1 is SGHRS and CDR2 is YFSETQ. This CDR3 comprises 16 residues. Trimming at V came to 4 bases and at J to 2 bases, leaving 7 bases not matched to a gene. V and J are TRBV5-1 and TRBJ2-3; 10 nucleotides line up with TRBD2. This TCR came from a man aged 60-69 years in good health. The source material was blood. Here the CDR3 DNA reads TGCGCCAGCAGCGGTAGCGGGGGGTCGTACACAGATACGCAGTATTTT. Its protein product is CASSGSGGSYTDTQYF.